This T cell receptor beta chain was captured in a study of T cells in localized non-small cell lung cancer (TCRdb year 2020). Notes on the research overall: The study examined T cell repertoires in under 300 patients with early-stage NSCLC and compared tumors with uninvolved tumor-adjacent lungs. The cohort consisted of 200 to 300 treatment-naive NSCLC patients whose localized lung tumors had been resected. NSCLC patients had a mean age of roughly 69 years, and 120 to 150 were male and some 98 female. What the work shows at the level of the full study, not this receptor alone: The highest T cell clonality was observed in uninvolved tumor-adjacent lung, where clonality exceeded that of tumor, suggesting that antigenic responses were more focused in uninvolved tumor-adjacent lung. Higher T cell density in blood was associated with longer overall survival, whereas higher clonality in adjacent lung was associated with shorter survival. Because multi-region tumor sequencing was not done, intratumor heterogeneity could not be ruled out. Because the study design was exploratory, TCR variables were selected using unadjusted p-values without false-discovery rate correction. A median of roughly 60 of the top 100 tumor clones turned up in the paired uninvolved adjacent lung, and fewer than 35 of those clones also ranked among the top 100 of that same adjacent lung.

Concerning this clone itself: The specificity of this receptor is unknown. Within one base of it there is no much larger clone, and no base qualities were kept.

The immunoSEQ Assay was used to sequence TCR beta CDR3 regions from DNA. The paper's processing steps were these. T cell density was computed as TCR beta template counts normalized to usable DNA estimated by amplifying housekeeping genes. The preseqR package was used to estimate richness by extrapolating to 400,000 templates for PBMC samples and to 120,000 templates for tissue samples. Clonality was calculated as one minus Pielou's evenness. Differential abundance testing on productive amino-acid clonotypes, with a minimum total count of 5 and an alpha of 0.1, was used to identify tissue-enriched TCRs. The Jaccard Index and the Morisita Overlap Index were used to measure how much the repertoires overlapped between compartments. GLIPH grouped TCR beta CDR3s together with public tetramer-defined viral CDR3s, and a viral motif had to include at least three viral sequences and show V-gene enrichment. TCRdb retrieved this table from immuneACCESS and kept in-frame rearrangements only. Not all clones are present; in checked studies, unresolved V genes account for under half, and no reason is known for the remainder. Clone size and V and J calls were adopted from that table, with D and trimming inferred from the DNA. The sample includes 50,000 to 70,000 clones, with around 81% observed a single time. Around 4.7% of the sample rests with the top ten.

From the cysteine through the phenylalanine, the CDR3 covers 14 amino acids. Only CDR3 DNA remains: 42 bases, in frame from the first base. Via the germline V gene, CDR1 is SGDLS and CDR2 YYNGEE. Between the V and J ends, shortened by 1 base and 6 bases respectively, the junction contains 12 bases. At diagnosis, tumor, uninvolved tumor-adjacent lung and peripheral blood were collected and then preserved as a mix of FFPE and fresh-frozen material. For TCR repertoire profiling, blood samples were analyzed in the form of peripheral blood mononuclear cells. The sequence came from a man aged 40 to 75 with stage II lung adenocarcinoma. This specimen was PBMCs, taken before any cancer treatment. The chain employs TRBV9 and TRBJ2-3; the D gene identity is not certain. Read as DNA, the sequence is TGTGCCAGCAGCGTATCCCGGCCTCAGGATACGCAGTATTTT. It codes for CASSVSRPQDTQYF.